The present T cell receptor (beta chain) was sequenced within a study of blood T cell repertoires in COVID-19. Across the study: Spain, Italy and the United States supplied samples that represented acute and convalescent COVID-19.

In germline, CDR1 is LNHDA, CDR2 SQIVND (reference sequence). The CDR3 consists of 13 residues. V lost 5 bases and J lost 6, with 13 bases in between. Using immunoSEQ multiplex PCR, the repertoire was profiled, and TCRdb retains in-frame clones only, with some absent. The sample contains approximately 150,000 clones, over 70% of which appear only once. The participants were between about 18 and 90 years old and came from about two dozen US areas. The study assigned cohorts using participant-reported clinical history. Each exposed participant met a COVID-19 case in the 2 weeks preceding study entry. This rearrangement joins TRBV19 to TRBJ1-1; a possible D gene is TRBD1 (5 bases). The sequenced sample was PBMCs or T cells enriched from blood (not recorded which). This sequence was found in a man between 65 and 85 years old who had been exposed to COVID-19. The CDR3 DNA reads TGTGCCAGTAGTCCAGCCAGGGCGGCTGAAGCTTTCTTT. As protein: CASSPARAAEAFF.